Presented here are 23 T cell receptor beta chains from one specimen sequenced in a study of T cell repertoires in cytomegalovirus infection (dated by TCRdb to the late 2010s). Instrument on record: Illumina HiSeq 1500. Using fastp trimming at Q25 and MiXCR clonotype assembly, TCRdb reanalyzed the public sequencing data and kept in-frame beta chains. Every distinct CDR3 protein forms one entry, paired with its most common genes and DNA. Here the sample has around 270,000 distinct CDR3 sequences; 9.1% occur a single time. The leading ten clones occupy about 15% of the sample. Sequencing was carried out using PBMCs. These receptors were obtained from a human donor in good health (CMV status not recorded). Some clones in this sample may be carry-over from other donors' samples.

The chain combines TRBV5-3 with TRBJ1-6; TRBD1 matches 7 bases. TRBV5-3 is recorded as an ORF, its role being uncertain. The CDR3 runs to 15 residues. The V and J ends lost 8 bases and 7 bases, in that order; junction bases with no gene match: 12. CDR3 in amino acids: CASSIDRDRNSPLHF. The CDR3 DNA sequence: TGTGCCAGCAGCATCGACCGGGACAGAAATTCACCCCTCCACTTT.

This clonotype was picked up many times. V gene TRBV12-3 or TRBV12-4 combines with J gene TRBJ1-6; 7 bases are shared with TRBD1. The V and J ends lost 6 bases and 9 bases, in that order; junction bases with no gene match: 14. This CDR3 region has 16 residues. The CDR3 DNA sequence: TGTGCCAGCAGGTCTGGGAACCGGGACAGTTTTTCACCCCTCCACTTT. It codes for CASRSGNRDSFSPLHF.

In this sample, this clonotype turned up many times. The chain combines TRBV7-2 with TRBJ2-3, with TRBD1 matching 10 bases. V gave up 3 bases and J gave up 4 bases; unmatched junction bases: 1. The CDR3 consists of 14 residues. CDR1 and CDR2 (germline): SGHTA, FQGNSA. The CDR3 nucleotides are TGTGCCAGCAGCTTGACAGGGGGCCCAGATACGCAGTATTTT. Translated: CASSLTGGPDTQYF.

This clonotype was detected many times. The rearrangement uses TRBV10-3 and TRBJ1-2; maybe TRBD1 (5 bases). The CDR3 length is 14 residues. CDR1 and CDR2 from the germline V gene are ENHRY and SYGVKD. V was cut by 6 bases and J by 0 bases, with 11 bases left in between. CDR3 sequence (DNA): TGTGCCATCAGGCGACAGATAACTAACTATGGCTACACCTTC. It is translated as CAIRRQITNYGYTF.

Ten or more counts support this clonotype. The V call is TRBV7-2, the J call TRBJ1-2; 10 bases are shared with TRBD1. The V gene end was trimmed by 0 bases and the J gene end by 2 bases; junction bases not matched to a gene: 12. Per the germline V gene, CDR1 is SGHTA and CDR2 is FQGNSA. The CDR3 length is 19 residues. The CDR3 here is CASSLAIPDRGKRNYGYTF. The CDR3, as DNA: TGTGCCAGCAGCTTAGCGATCCCGGACAGGGGGAAGAGAAACTATGGCTACACCTTC.

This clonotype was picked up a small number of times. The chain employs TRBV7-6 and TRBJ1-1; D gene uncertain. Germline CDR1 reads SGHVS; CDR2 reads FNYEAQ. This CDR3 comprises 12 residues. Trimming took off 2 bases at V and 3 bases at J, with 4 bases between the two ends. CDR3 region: CASSLIDTEAFF. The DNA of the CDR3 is TGTGCCAGCAGCTTAATCGACACTGAAGCTTTCTTT. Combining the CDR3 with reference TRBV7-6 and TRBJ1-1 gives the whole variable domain GAGVSQSPRYKVTKRGQDVALRCDPISGHVSLYWYRQALGQGPEFLTYFNYEAQQDKSGLPNDRFSAERPEGSISTLTIQRTEQRDSAMYRCASSLIDTEAFFGQGTRLTVV.

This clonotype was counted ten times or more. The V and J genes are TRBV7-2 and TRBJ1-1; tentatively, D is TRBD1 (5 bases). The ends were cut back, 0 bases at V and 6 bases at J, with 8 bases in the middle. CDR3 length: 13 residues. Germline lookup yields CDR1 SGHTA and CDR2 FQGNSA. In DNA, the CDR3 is TGTGCCAGCAGCTTAGCGCGGGGCCCTGAAGCTTTCTTT. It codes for CASSLARGPEAFF.

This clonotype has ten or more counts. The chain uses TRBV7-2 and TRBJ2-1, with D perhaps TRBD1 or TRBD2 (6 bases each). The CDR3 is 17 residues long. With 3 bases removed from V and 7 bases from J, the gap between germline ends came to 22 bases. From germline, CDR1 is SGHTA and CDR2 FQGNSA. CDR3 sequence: CASSLGGLMGARNEQFF. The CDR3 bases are TGTGCCAGCAGCTTGGGGGGATTGATGGGGGCGCGAAATGAGCAGTTCTTC. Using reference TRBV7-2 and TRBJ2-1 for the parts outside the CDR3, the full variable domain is GAGVSQSPSNKVTEKGKDVELRCDPISGHTALYWYRQSLGQGLEFLIYFQGNSAPDKSGLPSDRFSAERTGGSVSTLTIQRTQQEDSAVYLCASSLGGLMGARNEQFFGPGTRLTVL.

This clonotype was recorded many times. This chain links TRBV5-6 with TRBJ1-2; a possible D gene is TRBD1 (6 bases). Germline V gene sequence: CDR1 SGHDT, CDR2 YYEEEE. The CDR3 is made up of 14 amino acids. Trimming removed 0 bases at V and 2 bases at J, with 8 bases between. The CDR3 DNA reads TGTGCCAGCAGCTTGGGACAGGTGAACTATGGCTACACCTTC. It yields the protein CASSLGQVNYGYTF.

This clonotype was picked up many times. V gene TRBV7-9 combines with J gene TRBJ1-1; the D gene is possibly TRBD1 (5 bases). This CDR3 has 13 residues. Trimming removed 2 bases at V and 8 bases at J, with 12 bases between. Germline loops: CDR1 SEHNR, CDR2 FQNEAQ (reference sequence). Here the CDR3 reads CASSLIEQGEAFF. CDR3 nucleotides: TGTGCCAGCAGCTTAATTGAGCAGGGCGAAGCTTTCTTT.

CDR3 residues: CSVVQGSNQPQHF. CDR3 coding DNA: TGCAGCGTGGTCCAAGGTAGCAATCAGCCCCAGCATTTT. The chain joins TRBV29-1 to TRBJ1-5; D remains unclear. With 6 bases removed from V and 0 bases from J, the gap between germline ends came to 9 bases. From germline, CDR1 is SQVTM and CDR2 ANQGSEA. The length of the CDR3 is 13 residues. Full variable domain (outside the CDR3, taken from reference TRBV29-1 and TRBJ1-5): SAVISQKPSRDICQRGTSLTIQCQVDSQVTMMFWYRQQPGQSLTLIATANQGSEATYESGFVIDKFPISRPNLTFSTLTVSNMSPEDSSIYLCSVVQGSNQPQHFGDGTRLSIL.

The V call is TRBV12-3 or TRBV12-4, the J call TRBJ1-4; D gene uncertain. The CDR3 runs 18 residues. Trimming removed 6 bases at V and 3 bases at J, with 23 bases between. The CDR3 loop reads CASRAGPPRIDANEKLFF. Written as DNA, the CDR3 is TGTGCCAGCAGAGCCGGACCCCCCAGAATAGATGCTAATGAAAAACTGTTTTTT.

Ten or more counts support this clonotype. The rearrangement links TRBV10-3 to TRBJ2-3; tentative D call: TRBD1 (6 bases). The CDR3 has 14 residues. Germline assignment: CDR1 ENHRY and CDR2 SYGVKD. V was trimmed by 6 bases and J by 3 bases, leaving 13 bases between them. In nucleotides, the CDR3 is TGTGCCATCAGACAGGGCGTCGCGACAGATACGCAGTATTTT. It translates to CAIRQGVATDTQYF.

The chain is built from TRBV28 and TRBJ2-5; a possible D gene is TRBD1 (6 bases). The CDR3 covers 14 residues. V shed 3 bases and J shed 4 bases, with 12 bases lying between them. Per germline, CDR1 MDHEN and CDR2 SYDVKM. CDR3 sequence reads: CASSFSGAGETQYF. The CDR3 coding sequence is TGTGCCAGCAGTTTTTCAGGGGCGGGAGAGACCCAGTACTTC.

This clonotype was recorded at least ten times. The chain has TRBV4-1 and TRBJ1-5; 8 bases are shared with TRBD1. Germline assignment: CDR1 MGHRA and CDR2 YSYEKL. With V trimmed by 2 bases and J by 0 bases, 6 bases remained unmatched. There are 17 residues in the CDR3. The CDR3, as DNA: TGCGCCAGCAGCCAACCGGGACAGGATCTTAGCAATCAGCCCCAGCATTTT. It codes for CASSQPGQDLSNQPQHF.

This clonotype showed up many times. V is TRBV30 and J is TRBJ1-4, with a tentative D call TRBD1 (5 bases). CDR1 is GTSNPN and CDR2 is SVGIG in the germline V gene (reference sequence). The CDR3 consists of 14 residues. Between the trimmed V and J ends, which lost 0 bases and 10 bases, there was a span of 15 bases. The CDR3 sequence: CAWSVQTAGGKLFF. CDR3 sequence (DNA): TGTGCCTGGAGTGTACAAACAGCTGGGGGAAAACTGTTTTTT.

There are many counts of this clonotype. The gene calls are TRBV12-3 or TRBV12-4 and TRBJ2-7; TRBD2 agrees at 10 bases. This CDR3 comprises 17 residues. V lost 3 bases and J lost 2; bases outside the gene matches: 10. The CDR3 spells CASSFTPILAGAYEQYF. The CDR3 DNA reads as TGTGCCAGCAGTTTTACCCCCATTCTAGCGGGGGCCTACGAGCAGTACTTC.

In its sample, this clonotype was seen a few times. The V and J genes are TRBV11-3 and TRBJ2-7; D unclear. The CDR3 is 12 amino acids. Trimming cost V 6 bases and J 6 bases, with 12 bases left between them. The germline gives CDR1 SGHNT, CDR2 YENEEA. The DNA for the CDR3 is TGTGCCAGCAGGGAATATGGTCTCGAGCAGTACTTC. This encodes CASREYGLEQYF. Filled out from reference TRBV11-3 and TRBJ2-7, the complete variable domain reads EAGVVQSPRYKIIEKKQPVAFWCNPISGHNTLYWYLQNLGQGPELLIRYENEEAVDDSQLPKDRFSAERLKGVDSTLKIQPAELGDSAVYLCASREYGLEQYFGPGTRLTVT.

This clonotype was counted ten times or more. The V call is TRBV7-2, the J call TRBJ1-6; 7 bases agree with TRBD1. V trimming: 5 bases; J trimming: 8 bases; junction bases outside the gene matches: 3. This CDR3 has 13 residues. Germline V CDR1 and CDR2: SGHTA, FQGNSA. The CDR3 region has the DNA TGTGCCAGCAGCCTCGGGACAGATTCACCCCTCCACTTT. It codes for CASSLGTDSPLHF.

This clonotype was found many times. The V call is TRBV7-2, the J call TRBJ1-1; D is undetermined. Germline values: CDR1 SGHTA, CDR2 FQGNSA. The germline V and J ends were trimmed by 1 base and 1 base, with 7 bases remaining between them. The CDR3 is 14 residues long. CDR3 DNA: TGTGCCAGCAGCTTAGTTCTGCAGAACACTGAAGCTTTCTTT. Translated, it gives CASSLVLQNTEAFF.

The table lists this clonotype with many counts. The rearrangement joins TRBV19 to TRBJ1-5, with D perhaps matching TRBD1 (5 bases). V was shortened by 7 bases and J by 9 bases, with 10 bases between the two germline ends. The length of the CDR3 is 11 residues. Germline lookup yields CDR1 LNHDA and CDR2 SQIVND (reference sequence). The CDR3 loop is CASTPGGPQHF. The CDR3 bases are TGTGCCAGTACCCCGGGGGGGCCCCAGCATTTT.

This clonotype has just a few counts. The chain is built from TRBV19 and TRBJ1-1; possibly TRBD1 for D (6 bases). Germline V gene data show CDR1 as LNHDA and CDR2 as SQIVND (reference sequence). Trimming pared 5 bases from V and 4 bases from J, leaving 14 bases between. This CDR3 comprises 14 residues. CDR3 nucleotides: TGTGCCAGTAGTTTAAAAGGGGGGATCACTGAAGCTTTCTTT. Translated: CASSLKGGITEAFF.

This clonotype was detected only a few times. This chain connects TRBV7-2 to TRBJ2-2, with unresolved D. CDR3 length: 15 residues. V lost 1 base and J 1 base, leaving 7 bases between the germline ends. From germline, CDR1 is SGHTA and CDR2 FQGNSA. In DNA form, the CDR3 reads TGTGCCAGCAGCTTAGGTAGCCAGAACACCGGGGAGCTGTTTTTT. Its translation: CASSLGSQNTGELFF. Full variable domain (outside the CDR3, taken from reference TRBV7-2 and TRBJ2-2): GAGVSQSPSNKVTEKGKDVELRCDPISGHTALYWYRQSLGQGLEFLIYFQGNSAPDKSGLPSDRFSAERTGGSVSTLTIQRTQQEDSAVYLCASSLGSQNTGELFFGEGSRLTVL.